The next 28 T cell receptor beta chains were all read from a single sample in a study of T cell responses to AZD1222 COVID-19 vaccine. Profiling relied on immunoSEQ multiplex PCR, and the TCRdb table lists in-frame clones only, not all of them. The data contain about 56,000 clones, around 88% of them singletons. The source material was peripheral blood, sampled 28 days after the second AZD1222 dose. The receptors stem from an adult who received the AZD1222 COVID-19 vaccine.

The chain uses TRBV3-1 (or the pseudogene TRBV3-2) and TRBJ1-3; 7 bases match TRBD1. The trim removed 4 bases at V and 8 bases at J, leaving 2 bases unmatched. Germline CDR1 LGHDT, CDR2 YNNKEL (reference sequence). The CDR3 length is 12 residues. CDR3 sequence reads: CASSPTGHTIYF. The DNA of the CDR3 is TGTGCCAGCAGCCCGACAGGGCACACCATATATTTT.

The V gene is TRBV5-1, the J gene TRBJ2-7; 13 nucleotides align to TRBD2. This CDR3 is 15 amino acids long. The V gene end was trimmed by 1 base and the J gene end by 5 bases; junction bases not matched to a gene: 3. Germline V gene sequence: CDR1 SGHRS, CDR2 YFSETQ. The chain's CDR3 is CASSLTSGRVNEQYF. The CDR3 DNA follows: TGCGCCAGCAGCTTGACTAGCGGGAGGGTGAACGAGCAGTACTTC.

The rearrangement uses TRBV7-6 and TRBJ1-1; perhaps TRBD1 as D (5 bases). Germline CDR1 is SGHVS and CDR2 is FNYEAQ. This CDR3 comprises 12 residues. Trimming cost V 5 bases and J 5 bases, with 9 bases left between them. This CDR3 is CASSPGGTEAFF. CDR3 bases: TGTGCCAGCAGCCCGGGGGGAACTGAAGCTTTCTTT. Full variable domain (rest looked up from reference TRBV7-6 and TRBJ1-1): GAGVSQSPRYKVTKRGQDVALRCDPISGHVSLYWYRQALGQGPEFLTYFNYEAQQDKSGLPNDRFSAERPEGSISTLTIQRTEQRDSAMYRCASSPGGTEAFFGQGTRLTVV.

The chain carries TRBV28 and TRBJ1-5; possible D gene TRBD1, 5 bases. This CDR3 is 16 amino acids long. V shed 5 bases and J shed 6 bases, with 20 bases lying between them. Germline values: CDR1 MDHEN, CDR2 SYDVKM. CDR3 coding DNA: TGTGCCAGCAGTCCTCCCCGGGACGCCCTTGGTCAGCCCCAGCATTTT. Its translation: CASSPPRDALGQPQHF.

The rearrangement joins TRBV3-1 (or the pseudogene TRBV3-2) to TRBJ1-6, with D possibly TRBD1 on 5 matching bases. This CDR3 comprises 17 residues. Germline assignment: CDR1 LGHDT and CDR2 YNNKEL (reference sequence). Trimming removed 1 base from V and 7 bases from J, with 17 bases in between. The chain's CDR3 is CASSQGAGGTRNSPLHF. In nucleotides, the CDR3 is TGTGCCAGCAGCCAAGGGGCTGGAGGGACCCGCAATTCACCCCTCCACTTT.

The J gene is TRBJ1-5, the V gene TRBV28, with TRBD1 matching 7 bases. The V gene's germline CDR1 is MDHEN and CDR2 SYDVKM. This CDR3 comprises 14 residues. With V trimmed by 6 bases and J by 4 bases, 6 bases remained unmatched. The CDR3 here is CASSKMTGNQPQHF. In DNA, the CDR3 is TGTGCCAGCAGCAAGATGACAGGGAATCAGCCCCAGCATTTT.

The V and J genes are TRBV4-1 and TRBJ2-1, with D perhaps matching TRBD1 or TRBD2 (5 bases each). The CDR3 has 13 residues. Trimming shortened V by 3 bases and J by 10 bases, and 13 bases separated the two germline ends. Germline V gene sequence: CDR1 MGHRA, CDR2 YSYEKL. CDR3 sequence: CASSHVGVSEQFF. DNA of the CDR3: TGCGCCAGCAGCCATGTGGGGGTTAGCGAGCAGTTCTTC.

The V and J genes are TRBV5-1 and TRBJ1-6, with D perhaps TRBD1 (6 bases). Deletions cut 3 bases from V and 8 bases from J, with 18 bases between. The CDR3 extends over 16 amino acids. From germline, CDR1 is SGHRS and CDR2 YFSETQ. Here the CDR3 DNA reads TGCGCCAGCAGCTCGAGGGGGACTCAAAGTGATTCACCCCTCCACTTT. Translated: CASSSRGTQSDSPLHF.

V is TRBV28 and J is TRBJ1-2; maybe TRBD1 (6 bases). Per the germline V gene, CDR1 is MDHEN and CDR2 is SYDVKM. The V end lost 5 bases, the J end lost 3 bases, and 19 bases lay between the germline ends. The CDR3 totals 16 residues. The CDR3 DNA is TGTGCCAGCAGTCCCCAAATTACCGCAGGGGACTATGGCTACACCTTC. It yields the protein CASSPQITAGDYGYTF.

In DNA form, the CDR3 reads TGTGCCAGCAGCCGGACTAGCGGGGCAGATACGCAGTATTTT. It translates to CASSRTSGADTQYF. The V gene is TRBV5-4, the J gene TRBJ2-3, with TRBD2 matching over 12 bases. CDR1 and CDR2 from the germline V gene are SGHNT and YYREEE (reference sequence). The junction had 1 base not matched to a gene; V was cut back by 4 bases and J by 4 bases. The CDR3 runs 14 residues.

The V and J genes are TRBV25-1 and TRBJ2-7; 8 bases map to TRBD2. The CDR3 sequence is 17 residues long. The J segment lost 5 bases and the V segment lost 4 bases, leaving 16 bases of the junction unmatched. CDR1 MGHDK and CDR2 SYGVNS come from the germline V gene. For the CDR3, the DNA is TGTGCCAGCAGTGGGCTTCAAGGACTAGCCAAATTCCACGAGCAGTACTTC. This gives the protein CASSGLQGLAKFHEQYF.

J is TRBJ1-2 and V is TRBV5-4, with TRBD1 as a possible D gene (5 bases). The CDR3 has 13 amino acids. Germline V gene sequence: CDR1 SGHNT, CDR2 YYREEE (reference sequence). V was cut by 4 bases and J by 6 bases, with 13 bases left in between. The CDR3 reads CASSREGRDGYTF. The CDR3 coding sequence is TGTGCCAGCAGCCGAGAGGGGCGGGATGGCTACACCTTC.

V usage is TRBV28 and J usage is TRBJ2-2; D is perhaps TRBD1 (6 bases). Per the germline V gene, CDR1 is MDHEN and CDR2 is SYDVKM. This CDR3 has 17 residues. Trimming cost V 5 bases and J 1 base, with 17 bases left between them. CDR3 residues: CASSPQGGVRNTGELFF. As DNA, the CDR3 is TGTGCCAGCAGTCCACAGGGTGGGGTAAGGAACACCGGGGAGCTGTTTTTT.

This chain joins TRBV28 and TRBJ2-5; TRBD1 matches at 11 bases. Germline V gene sequence: CDR1 MDHEN, CDR2 SYDVKM. V lost 3 bases and J lost 6; bases outside the gene matches: 6. The CDR3 covers 15 residues. CDR3 sequence reads: CASSLGGQGGKTQYF. The CDR3 DNA follows: TGTGCCAGCAGTTTGGGGGGACAGGGGGGAAAGACCCAGTACTTC.

This clone was seen a few times. The V call is TRBV7-3, the J call TRBJ2-7, with D tentatively TRBD1 (5 bases). Germline CDR1 and CDR2: SGHTA and FQGTGA. This CDR3 has 15 amino acids. V lost 2 bases to trimming and J lost 2 bases, with 13 bases between them. CDR3 nucleotide sequence: TGTGCCAGCAGCTTACAATCAGGGCTAGCCTACGAGCAGTACTTC. This translates into CASSLQSGLAYEQYF.

About this clone itself: An end of the junction differs from the germline gene, which may be a read error. This chain uses TRBV7-2 with TRBJ2-7, with D possibly being TRBD1 or TRBD2 (7 bases each). From germline, CDR1 is SGHTA and CDR2 FQGNSA. The CDR3 length is 14 residues. The CDR3, as DNA: TGTGCCAGCAGCTTTGACCGACAGGGCAGCGGGATTGACTTC. This gives the protein CASSFDRQGSGIDF.

The rearrangement uses TRBV24-1 and TRBJ2-6, with D maybe TRBD1 (5 bases). The germline V and J ends were trimmed by 8 bases and 4 bases, with 14 bases remaining between them. The CDR3 sequence is 15 residues long. Germline CDR1 is KGHDR and CDR2 is SFDVKD. The CDR3 DNA follows: TGTGCCACCAATTCCGGACAACCCGGGGCCAACGTCCTGACTTTC. This encodes CATNSGQPGANVLTF.

The chain is built from TRBV19 and TRBJ1-1, with 7 nucleotides matching TRBD1. Germline values: CDR1 LNHDA, CDR2 SQIVND (reference sequence). There are 15 residues in the CDR3. J gave up 1 base and V 5 bases, and 7 bases lay outside the gene matches. CDR3 loop: CASSVRGTANTEAFF. In DNA, the CDR3 is TGTGCCAGTAGTGTTAGAGGGACAGCGAACACTGAAGCTTTCTTT.

The chain uses TRBV29-1 and TRBJ2-1; D is possibly TRBD1 (7 bases). The CDR3 has 13 amino acids. The germline V gene has CDR1 SQVTM and CDR2 ANQGSEA. Trimming left V 7 bases short and J 5 bases short, with 15 bases between. The CDR3 DNA is TGCAGCGCGCGGCGGGACAGCGACAATGAGCAGTTCTTC. This sequence encodes CSARRDSDNEQFF.

This chain uses TRBV7-8 with TRBJ1-2; 9 bases agree with TRBD1. The CDR3 runs to 20 residues. The J segment lost 0 bases and the V segment lost 2 bases, leaving 16 bases of the junction unmatched. The germline gives CDR1 SGHVS, CDR2 FQNEAQ. The CDR3 nucleotides read TGTGCCAGCAGCTTAAAAGAGTACTCCGGACAGGGGTTAGCTAACTATGGCTACACCTTC. This encodes CASSLKEYSGQGLANYGYTF.

The genes are TRBV7-9 and TRBJ1-6; D gene ambiguous. Looked up from germline, CDR1 is SEHNR and CDR2 is FQNEAQ (reference sequence). V was cut by 2 bases and J by 14 bases, with 10 bases left in between. This CDR3 is built from 12 residues. The CDR3 bases are TGTGCCAGCAGCTTAAATGAGGAAACCCTCCACTTT. Translation: CASSLNEETLHF.

The rearrangement links TRBV18 to TRBJ2-3; D not certain. Looked up from germline, CDR1 is KGHSH and CDR2 is LQKENI. This CDR3 is 13 amino acids long. Trimming cost V 2 bases and J 2 bases, with 5 bases left between them. CDR3 bases: TGTGCCAGCTCACCAGGGAACACAGATACGCAGTATTTT. Its protein is CASSPGNTDTQYF.

This clone has only a few counts. The chain uses TRBV6-5 and TRBJ1-1; no clear D gene. The CDR3 is made up of 13 amino acids. V lost 6 bases and J 0 bases, leaving 8 bases between the germline ends. CDR1 MNHEY and CDR2 SVGAGI come from the germline V gene. CDR3 DNA: TGTGCCAGCAGGAGGTCTATGAACACTGAAGCTTTCTTT. Protein product: CASRRSMNTEAFF.

The chain has TRBV2 and TRBJ2-7, with D possibly being TRBD2 (6 bases). This CDR3 has 12 amino acids. Germline-derived CDR1 and CDR2 are SNHLY and FYNNEI. The V end was cut by 8 bases, the J end by 6 bases, with 14 bases between. CDR3 bases: TGTGCCAGCTCCGGGCAGGGAGGCGAGCAGTACTTC. It translates to CASSGQGGEQYF.

The chain has TRBV6-2 or TRBV6-3 and TRBJ1-2; tentative D call: TRBD1 (5 bases). Trimming stripped 0 bases from V and 2 bases from J, with 10 bases between. This CDR3 is built from 15 residues. CDR1 is MNHEY and CDR2 is SVGEGT in the germline V gene. The CDR3 region is CASSYSTGDNYGYTF. The DNA for the CDR3 is TGTGCCAGCAGTTACTCGACCGGGGACAACTATGGCTACACCTTC.

The gene calls are TRBV4-3 and TRBJ1-1; D gene unclear. Germline V gene lookup returns CDR1 LGHNA and CDR2 YSLEER. This CDR3 contains 14 residues. V was trimmed by 1 base and J by 1 base, leaving 7 bases between them. CDR3 region: CASSQVQWNTEAFF. For the CDR3, the DNA is TGCGCCAGCAGCCAAGTACAGTGGAACACTGAAGCTTTCTTT.

The chain is built from TRBV6-1 and TRBJ1-5; D possibly corresponds to TRBD1 (5 bases). Trimming cost V 1 base and J 0 bases, with 10 bases left between them. Per the germline V gene, CDR1 is MNHNS and CDR2 is SASEGT. The length of the CDR3 is 16 residues. This CDR3 is CASSEEQGLSNQPQHF. The DNA for the CDR3 is TGTGCCAGCAGTGAAGAGCAGGGCCTTAGCAATCAGCCCCAGCATTTT.

The chain carries TRBV7-9 and TRBJ1-5; a weak D match, TRBD1 (5 bases). Germline assignment: CDR1 SEHNR and CDR2 FQNEAQ (reference sequence). The CDR3 sequence is 14 residues long. Between the trimmed V and J ends, which lost 5 bases and 11 bases, there was a span of 19 bases. In DNA form, the CDR3 reads TGTGCCAGCAGCCCAGGAGGGACCCCTGGAGCCCAGCATTTT. It codes for CASSPGGTPGAQHF.